What follows is one TCR beta chain and its context. These data originate in a study of blood T cell repertoires in COVID-19. Study context: Sources were T cells, B-cell-depleted T cells, or PBMCs; the material itself was cDNA or gDNA.

The repertoire was sequenced with immunoSEQ multiplex PCR; TCRdb's copy has only in-frame clones and lacks some. Of 270,000 or so clones listed, approximately 91% are singletons. Trimming removed 0 bases at V and 5 bases at J, with 17 bases between. This CDR3 contains 16 residues. CDR1 is SGHVS, CDR2 FNYEAQ, per germline. This TCR was recovered from a woman between 35 and 50 years old with acute COVID-19. Sequencing was performed on PBMCs or T cells enriched from blood (not recorded which). The chain links TRBV7-6 to TRBJ2-7, with D perhaps TRBD1 (5 bases). CDR3 DNA sequence: TGTGCCAGCAGCTTAGCGCAGGCAGGGAATCCCCACGAGCAGTACTTC. As protein: CASSLAQAGNPHEQYF.